The 6 T cell receptor beta chains below all came from one sample that was sequenced in a study of T cell repertoires and HLA-DP antigens. These receptors are not linked to any known antigen. Using immunoSEQ multiplex PCR, the repertoire was profiled, and TCRdb retains in-frame clones only, with some absent. There are roughly 110,000 clones in the sample; 90% to 95% occur only once, and more than 0.25% lies in the top ten. The specimen sequenced was CD4+ T cells from PBMCs. The receptor set was obtained from a woman under 30 in good health and CMV-seronegative.

The chain recombines TRBV4-2 with TRBJ1-1; TRBD1 agrees at 10 bases. The ends lost 4 bases at V and 0 bases at J; junction bases unmatched: 11. Germline CDR1 and CDR2: LGHNA and YNFKEQ. This CDR3 comprises 18 residues. CDR3 DNA: TGTGCCAGCAGCCCTACTCGGGACAGGGGACGCTTGAACACTGAAGCTTTCTTT. This gives the protein CASSPTRDRGRLNTEAFF.

The rearrangement links TRBV28 to TRBJ2-5; tentative D call: TRBD1 (5 bases). CDR3 size: 16 residues. V was clipped by 2 bases and J by 1 base, with 14 bases between them. In germline, CDR1 is MDHEN, CDR2 SYDVKM. Here the CDR3 DNA reads TGTGCCAGCAGTTTAATACGGACATCCTCCCAAGAGACCCAGTACTTC. This codes for CASSLIRTSSQETQYF.

The V and J genes are TRBV28 and TRBJ2-2, with 8 bases identical to TRBD1. The CDR3 has 14 residues. V shed 6 bases, J shed 5 bases, and the junction held 5 bases outside the gene matches. Germline V gives CDR1 MDHEN, CDR2 SYDVKM. As DNA, the CDR3 is TGTGCCAGCAGCACGGACAGGGCAACCGGGGAGCTGTTTTTT. It encodes CASSTDRATGELFF.

V and J are TRBV18 and TRBJ1-1; TRBD1 aligns across 7 bases. The CDR3 contains 17 residues. V gave up 0 bases and J gave up 1 base; unmatched junction bases: 8. CDR1 and CDR2 from the germline V gene are KGHSH and LQKENI. CDR3 in amino acids: CASSPPRGGQTNTEAFF. CDR3 in DNA: TGTGCCAGCTCACCACCCCGTGGGGGACAGACGAACACTGAAGCTTTCTTT.

The CDR3 loop reads CARSQTQGAEDTQYF. CDR3 nucleotides: TGTGCCAGAAGCCAGACACAGGGGGCGGAAGATACGCAGTATTTT. The gene calls are TRBV5-3 and TRBJ2-3, with 9 bases that match TRBD1. TRBV5-3 is given ORF status, its function remaining uncertain. The trim removed 4 bases at V and 5 bases at J, leaving 8 bases unmatched. The CDR3 length is 15 residues.

CDR3 amino acids: CASTLTGATEAFF. The CDR3 nucleotides are TGTGCCAGCACCCTGACAGGGGCCACTGAAGCTTTCTTT. This sequence joins TRBV7-9 and TRBJ1-1, with 8 bases matching TRBD1. J gave up 4 bases and V 7 bases, and 5 bases lay outside the gene matches. Germline assignment: CDR1 SEHNR and CDR2 FQNEAQ (reference sequence). CDR3 size: 13 residues.